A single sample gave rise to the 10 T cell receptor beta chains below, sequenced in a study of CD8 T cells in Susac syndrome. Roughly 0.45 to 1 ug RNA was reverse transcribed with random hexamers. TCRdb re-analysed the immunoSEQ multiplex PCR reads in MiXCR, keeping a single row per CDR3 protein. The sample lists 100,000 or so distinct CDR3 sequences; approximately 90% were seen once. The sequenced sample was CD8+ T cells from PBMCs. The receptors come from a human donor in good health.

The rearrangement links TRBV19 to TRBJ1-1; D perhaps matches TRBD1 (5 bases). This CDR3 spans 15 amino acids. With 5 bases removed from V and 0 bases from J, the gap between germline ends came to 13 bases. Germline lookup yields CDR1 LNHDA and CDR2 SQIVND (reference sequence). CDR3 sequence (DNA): TGTGCCAGTAGTGAAACAGGATTTGTGAACACTGAAGCTTTCTTT. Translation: CASSETGFVNTEAFF. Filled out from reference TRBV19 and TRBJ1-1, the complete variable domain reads DGGITQSPKYLFRKEGQNVTLSCEQNLNHDAMYWYRQDPGQGLRLIYYSQIVNDFQKGDIAEGYSVSREKKESFPLTVTSAQKNPTAFYLCASSETGFVNTEAFFGQGTRLTVV.

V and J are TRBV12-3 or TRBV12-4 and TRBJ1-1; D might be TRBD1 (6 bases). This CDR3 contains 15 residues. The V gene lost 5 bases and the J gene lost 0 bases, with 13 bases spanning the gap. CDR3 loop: CASSMHRVLNTEAFF. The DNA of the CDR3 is TGTGCCAGCAGTATGCACAGGGTTCTGAACACTGAAGCTTTCTTT.

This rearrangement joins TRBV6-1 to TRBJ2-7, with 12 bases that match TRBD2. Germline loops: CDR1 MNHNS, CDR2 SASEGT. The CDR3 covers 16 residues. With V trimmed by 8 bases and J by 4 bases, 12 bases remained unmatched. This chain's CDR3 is CASVKETSGSRYEQYF. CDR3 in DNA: TGTGCCAGCGTAAAAGAGACTAGCGGGAGTCGGTACGAGCAGTACTTC.

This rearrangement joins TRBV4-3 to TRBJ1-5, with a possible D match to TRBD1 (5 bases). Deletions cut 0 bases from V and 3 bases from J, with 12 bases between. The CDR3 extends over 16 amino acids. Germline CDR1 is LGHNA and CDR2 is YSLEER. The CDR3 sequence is CASSQDLSTVNQPQHF. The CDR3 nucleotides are TGCGCCAGCAGCCAAGATCTGTCGACAGTCAATCAGCCCCAGCATTTT.

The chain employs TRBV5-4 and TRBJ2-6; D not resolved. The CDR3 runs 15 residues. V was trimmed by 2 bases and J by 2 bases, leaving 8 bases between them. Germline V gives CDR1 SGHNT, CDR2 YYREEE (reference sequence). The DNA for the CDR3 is TGTGCCAGCAGCTTAAAGCTGGCTGGGGCCAACGTCCTGACTTTC. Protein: CASSLKLAGANVLTF.

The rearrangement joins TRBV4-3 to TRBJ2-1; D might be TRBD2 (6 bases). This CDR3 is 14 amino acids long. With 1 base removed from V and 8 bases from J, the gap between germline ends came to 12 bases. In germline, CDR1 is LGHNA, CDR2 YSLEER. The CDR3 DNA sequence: TGCGCCAGCAGCCAAGGGGGCGGGAACCATGAGCAGTTCTTC. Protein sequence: CASSQGGGNHEQFF.

The CDR3 loop reads CSASGSSYNEQFF. DNA for the CDR3: TGCAGTGCTAGTGGGAGCTCCTACAATGAGCAGTTCTTC. V is TRBV20-1 and J is TRBJ2-1, with D possibly being TRBD2 (5 bases). The length of the CDR3 is 13 residues. Deletions cut 3 bases from V and 0 bases from J, with 6 bases between. Germline assignment: CDR1 DFQATT and CDR2 SNEGSKA (reference sequence).

The CDR3 DNA sequence: TGTGCCTGGAGAGGCTCTAGCGGTAACACCGGGGAGCTGTTTTTT. Amino acids: CAWRGSSGNTGELFF. The chain has TRBV30 and TRBJ2-2, with 7 positions matching TRBD2. Germline CDR1 reads GTSNPN; CDR2 reads SVGIG (reference sequence). The CDR3 length is 15 residues. Trimming took 3 bases from V and 2 from J; bases not matched to a gene: 6.

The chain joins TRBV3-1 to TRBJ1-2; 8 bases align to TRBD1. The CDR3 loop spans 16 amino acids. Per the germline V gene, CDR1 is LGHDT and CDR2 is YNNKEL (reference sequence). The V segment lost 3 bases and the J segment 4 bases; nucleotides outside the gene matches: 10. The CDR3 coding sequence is TGTGCCAGCAGCCACAGAGACAGGGGCGAAAGCTATGGCTACACCTTC. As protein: CASSHRDRGESYGYTF.

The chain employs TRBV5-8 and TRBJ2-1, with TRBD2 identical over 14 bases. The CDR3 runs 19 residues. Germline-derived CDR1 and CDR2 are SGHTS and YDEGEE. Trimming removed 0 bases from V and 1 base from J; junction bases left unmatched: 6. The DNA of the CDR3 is TGTGCCAGCAGCTTGGCCGGGACTAGCGGGAGTATTTCCTACAATGAGCAGTTCTTC. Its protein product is CASSLAGTSGSISYNEQFF.